This passage covers 17 T cell receptor beta chains from one sample sequenced in a study of neurological immune-mediated disorders. TCRdb independently ran MiXCR on the 5' RACE reads; one entry per CDR3 protein. Among 71,000 or so distinct CDR3 sequences listed, less than 5.5% were seen once. The specimen sequenced was PBMCs. The receptors were sampled from a woman aged 25 to 45 with multiple sclerosis.

This clonotype has just a few counts. This sequence may be a read error, since a much larger clone differs from it by one base. V gene TRBV20-1 combines with J gene TRBJ2-5; D might be TRBD2 (5 bases). The CDR3 sequence is 14 residues long. The V end was cut by 3 bases, the J end by 1 base, with 12 bases between. Germline assignment: CDR1 DFQATT and CDR2 SNEGSKA (reference sequence). In nucleotides, the CDR3 is TGCAGTGCTAGTCGGGGAAAGTTCCAAGAGACCCAGTACTTC. This sequence encodes CSASRGKFQETQYF.

This clonotype occurred many times. The genes are TRBV5-1 and TRBJ2-7; D is possibly TRBD2 (7 bases). Germline CDR1 reads SGHRS; CDR2 reads YFSETQ. The CDR3 has 13 residues. V lost 6 bases, J lost 7 bases, and 17 bases lay in between. The CDR3 region is CASNEAGAGEQYF. CDR3 bases: TGCGCCAGCAACGAGGCGGGGGCGGGAGAGCAGTACTTC.

The table lists this clonotype with many counts. The genes are TRBV5-1 and TRBJ2-3; D is uncertain. The CDR3 runs to 14 residues. The V gene's germline CDR1 is SGHRS and CDR2 YFSETQ. V lost 0 bases and J 1 base, leaving 6 bases between the germline ends. The CDR3 spells CASSLVPGTDTQYF. CDR3 DNA: TGCGCCAGCAGCTTGGTACCCGGCACAGATACGCAGTATTTT.

This clonotype was recorded at least ten times. V gene TRBV7-2 combines with J gene TRBJ2-7, with D perhaps matching TRBD2 (5 bases). V was clipped by 0 bases and J by 4 bases, with 10 bases between them. Germline assignment: CDR1 SGHTA and CDR2 FQGNSA. The CDR3 totals 14 residues. The CDR3 DNA follows: TGTGCCAGCAGCTTAGCGTCAGGCGGGTACGAGCAGTACTTC. This translates into CASSLASGGYEQYF.

In this sample, this clonotype turned up many times. This rearrangement joins TRBV20-1 to TRBJ2-7; TRBD1 is a possible D gene (6 bases). CDR1 is DFQATT and CDR2 is SNEGSKA in the germline V gene (reference sequence). V lost 0 bases to trimming and J lost 3 bases, with 12 bases between them. The CDR3 contains 14 residues. The CDR3 loop reads CSAREPVRGYEQYF. DNA for the CDR3: TGCAGTGCTAGAGAACCTGTCAGGGGCTACGAGCAGTACTTC.

This clonotype showed up many times. The rearrangement joins TRBV20-1 to TRBJ2-1; D uncertain. This CDR3 has 15 amino acids. Trimming took off 0 bases at V and 0 bases at J, with 9 bases between the two ends. The germline CDR1 and CDR2 sequences are DFQATT and SNEGSKA (reference sequence). The CDR3 DNA reads TGCAGTGCTAGAGATGGATCGAGCTCCTACAATGAGCAGTTCTTC. It yields the protein CSARDGSSSYNEQFF.

This clonotype was seen many times. The chain is built from TRBV11-2 and TRBJ2-5; D gene unclear. Trimming removed 4 bases at V and 5 bases at J, with 20 bases between. The CDR3 extends over 16 amino acids. Germline CDR1 reads SGHAT; CDR2 reads FQNNGV. The CDR3: CASSSNVAASLETQYF. For the CDR3, the DNA is TGTGCCAGCAGCTCTAACGTGGCAGCTAGTCTGGAGACCCAGTACTTC.

This clonotype appeared many times. The V call is TRBV10-2, the J call TRBJ2-5; a possible D gene is TRBD1 (6 bases). Germline V CDR1 and CDR2: WSHSY, SAAADI. The CDR3 totals 14 residues. The V end was cut by 5 bases, the J end by 2 bases, with 12 bases between. The CDR3 bases are TGCGCCAGCAGTCCCTACAGGGCTCAAGAGACCCAGTACTTC. Translating it yields CASSPYRAQETQYF.

This clonotype was found many times. This sequence joins TRBV14 and TRBJ2-5; no firm D call. The germline CDR1 and CDR2 sequences are SGHDN and FVKESK. This CDR3 has 15 residues. V shed 2 bases and J shed 5 bases, with 15 bases lying between them. CDR3: CASSQLKAPRETQYF. CDR3 sequence (DNA): TGTGCCAGCAGCCAACTAAAAGCACCTCGGGAGACCCAGTACTTC.

This clonotype occurred many times. The V call is TRBV2, the J call TRBJ2-1; possibly TRBD2 for D (5 bases). The germline gives CDR1 SNHLY, CDR2 FYNNEI. The CDR3 length is 16 residues. With 1 base removed from V and 3 bases from J, the gap between germline ends came to 13 bases. CDR3 DNA sequence: TGTGCCAGCAGTGAAGTGCCGGGGATGGACTACAATGAGCAGTTCTTC. Amino acids: CASSEVPGMDYNEQFF.

This clonotype has at least ten counts. This chain joins TRBV5-1 and TRBJ1-2; TRBD1 agrees at 7 bases. The CDR3 totals 13 residues. Germline values: CDR1 SGHRS, CDR2 YFSETQ. The J segment lost 5 bases and the V segment lost 3 bases, leaving 4 bases of the junction unmatched. The CDR3 DNA reads TGCGCCAGCAGCTCCGGACAGGAGTATGGCTACACCTTC. It yields the protein CASSSGQEYGYTF.

This clonotype has a count of ten or more. This chain links TRBV5-6 with TRBJ2-1; 8 nucleotides match TRBD1. This CDR3 is 15 amino acids long. Trimming took 2 bases from V and 7 from J; bases not matched to a gene: 8. Germline V CDR1 and CDR2: SGHDT, YYEEEE. The CDR3 DNA sequence: TGTGCCAGCAGCTTCGGGACAGGTTCATGGAATGAGCAGTTCTTC. Protein sequence: CASSFGTGSWNEQFF.

The rearrangement uses TRBV27 and TRBJ1-1; D remains ambiguous. The germline V and J ends were trimmed by 8 bases and 4 bases, with 11 bases remaining between them. Germline values: CDR1 MNHEY, CDR2 SMNVEV (reference sequence). This CDR3 is 12 amino acids long. CDR3 region: CASGLDGTEAFF. In nucleotides, the CDR3 is TGTGCCAGCGGACTGGACGGCACTGAAGCTTTCTTT.

This clonotype was detected ten times or more. The chain is built from TRBV14 and TRBJ2-3; a weak D match, TRBD1 (6 bases). Germline V gene lookup returns CDR1 SGHDN and CDR2 FVKESK. V lost 4 bases, J lost 1 base, and 9 bases lay in between. This CDR3 spans 14 amino acids. The CDR3 DNA follows: TGTGCCAGCAGCCCCTGGACAGGCACAGATACGCAGTATTTT. It encodes CASSPWTGTDTQYF.

This clonotype was detected many times. This rearrangement joins TRBV14 to TRBJ2-2; TRBD2 agrees at 10 bases. With 4 bases clipped from V and 6 bases from J, the junction kept 2 bases outside the gene matches. The CDR3 contains 14 residues. The germline V gene encodes CDR1 SGHDN and CDR2 FVKESK. The CDR3 loop reads CASSPGLAPGELFF. The DNA for the CDR3 is TGTGCCAGCAGCCCGGGACTAGCGCCCGGGGAGCTGTTTTTT.

This clonotype came up many times. The gene calls are TRBV5-1 and TRBJ2-7, with D possibly being TRBD1 (8 bases). Germline values: CDR1 SGHRS, CDR2 YFSETQ. This CDR3 spans 15 amino acids. Trimming took 4 bases from V and 1 from J, leaving 15 bases between them. CDR3 DNA: TGCGCCAGCAGCGGGGGGGACAGGAAATCCTACGAGCAGTACGTC. This codes for CASSGGDRKSYEQYV.

The genes are TRBV5-1 and TRBJ2-1; TRBD2 aligns across 9 bases. The V segment lost 7 bases and the J segment 8 bases; nucleotides outside the gene matches: 10. In germline, CDR1 is SGHRS, CDR2 YFSETQ. The CDR3 covers 14 residues. The CDR3 reads CASSRGRADDEQFF. The CDR3 DNA reads as TGCGCCAGCTCCCGCGGGAGGGCCGACGATGAGCAGTTCTTC. The full variable domain, in which reference TRBV5-1 and TRBJ2-1 provide the parts outside the CDR3, is KAGVTQTPRYLIKTRGQQVTLSCSPISGHRSVSWYQQTPGQGLQFLFEYFSETQRNKGNFPGRFSGRQFSNSRSEMNVSTLELGDSALYLCASSRGRADDEQFFGPGTRLTVL.